This entry is about one TCR beta chain. This entry is derived from a study of blood T cell repertoires in COVID-19. Study information: Both acute and convalescent COVID-19 samples were obtained from the United States, Italy and Spain. T cells, B-cell-depleted T cells, or PBMCs provided the cDNA or gDNA that served as material.

In the original processing: How many nucleated cells were present was estimated from reference gene primer amplification. The assay was immunoSEQ multiplex PCR, and TCRdb's table has in-frame clones only and misses some. That table gives V, J and clone size, and the DNA gave D and trimming. The sample comprises approximately 50,000 clones, about nine tenths of which are singletons, and about 6% rests with the top ten. CDR3 length: 15 amino acids. Germline-derived CDR1 and CDR2 are MGHRA and YSYEKL. V lost 1 base, J lost 8 bases, and 15 bases lay in between. V is TRBV4-1 and J is TRBJ2-1; D remains ambiguous. The sample taken for sequencing was peripheral blood. This clonotype was sampled from a man aged 50 to 60 with active COVID-19. The CDR3 region is CASSQGTLRLDEQFF. In nucleotides, the CDR3 is TGCGCCAGCAGCCAAGGTACCTTGCGACTCGATGAGCAGTTCTTC.